These 4 T cell receptor beta chains were sequenced from one sample in a study of shared clonotypes between healthy human individuals. Repertoires were generated with immunoSEQ multiplex PCR, while TCRdb's copy carries only in-frame clones and drops some. The profile shows about 2 million clones, 85% to 95% of them singletons. The sample taken for sequencing was naive CD4+ T cells sorted from blood. The sample's subset: CD45RA+ positively selected. Source of these receptors: a man between 18 and 29 years old in good health.

V and J are TRBV4-1 and TRBJ2-1, with 12 bases identical to TRBD2. This CDR3 is built from 16 residues. CDR1 and CDR2 (germline): MGHRA, YSYEKL. Trimming took 2 bases from V and 5 from J; bases not matched to a gene: 4. This CDR3 is CASSQPTSGRNNEQFF. The CDR3 bases are TGCGCCAGCAGCCAACCGACTAGCGGGAGAAACAATGAGCAGTTCTTC.

Remarks on this clone: The sample carries other DNA sequences with the same CDR3. The CDR3 DNA sequence: TGTGCCAGCAGCTCTTGGACAGGCCCCTACGAGCAGTACTTC. It encodes CASSSWTGPYEQYF. The V gene is TRBV7-2, the J gene TRBJ2-7; TRBD1 matches at 7 bases. V was clipped by 4 bases and J by 2 bases; unmatched bases: 5. This CDR3 is 14 amino acids long. Germline V lookup: CDR1 SGHTA, CDR2 FQGNSA.

The rearrangement uses TRBV5-1 and TRBJ2-2; tentatively, D is TRBD1 (6 bases). The CDR3 runs 15 residues. CDR1 and CDR2 (germline): SGHRS, YFSETQ. With 2 bases removed from V and 7 bases from J, the gap between germline ends came to 15 bases. The CDR3 coding sequence is TGCGCCAGCAGCTTAAGACAGGTCTGGGACGGGGAGCTGTTTTTT. Amino acid sequence: CASSLRQVWDGELFF.

This chain uses TRBV28 with TRBJ2-5, with D uncertain. Germline CDR1 MDHEN, CDR2 SYDVKM. V gave up 6 bases and J gave up 1 base, with 12 bases separating them. This CDR3 region has 14 residues. The CDR3 reads CASSPVSIQETQYF. The CDR3 bases are TGTGCCAGCAGCCCGGTTAGCATCCAAGAGACCCAGTACTTC.